This entry lists 3 T cell receptor beta chains sequenced from one sample in a study of T-cell memory formation after mild COVID-19. Via MiXCR, TCRdb re-called the 5' RACE reads, giving one row per CDR3 protein. This table holds about 470,000 distinct CDR3 sequences, about 23% found once. The sequencing sample was made of PBMCs or a T cell subset sorted from them (not recorded which). The receptor set was obtained from an adult woman who had mild COVID-19 (a few samples of this study predate the infection). Cell type and time point are not known.

This chain links TRBV18 with TRBJ2-3, with TRBD1 as a possible D gene (6 bases). Germline CDR1 and CDR2: KGHSH and LQKENI. V was cut by 3 bases and J by 0 bases, with 16 bases left in between. The CDR3 has 17 residues. The chain's CDR3 is CASSPNQGSTSTDTQYF. In DNA form, the CDR3 reads TGTGCCAGCTCACCCAATCAGGGGAGTACCAGCACAGATACGCAGTATTTT.

This clonotype was observed a handful of times. The gene calls are TRBV12-3 or TRBV12-4 and TRBJ2-1, with TRBD1 matching over 9 bases. The CDR3 sequence is 14 residues long. The J segment lost 8 bases and the V segment lost 5 bases, leaving 7 bases of the junction unmatched. The CDR3 reads CASSPRDRADEQFF. The DNA of the CDR3 is TGTGCCAGCAGTCCCCGGGACAGGGCGGATGAGCAGTTCTTC.

This sequence joins TRBV4-3 and TRBJ2-3; 13 bases agree with TRBD2. After removal of 3 bases from V and 4 bases from J, the junction contained 4 bases not matched to a gene. CDR3 size: 16 residues. Germline assignment: CDR1 LGHNA and CDR2 YSLEER. The CDR3 region is CASSHRTSGSADTQYF. The CDR3 nucleotides read TGCGCCAGCAGCCATAGGACTAGCGGGAGTGCAGATACGCAGTATTTT.